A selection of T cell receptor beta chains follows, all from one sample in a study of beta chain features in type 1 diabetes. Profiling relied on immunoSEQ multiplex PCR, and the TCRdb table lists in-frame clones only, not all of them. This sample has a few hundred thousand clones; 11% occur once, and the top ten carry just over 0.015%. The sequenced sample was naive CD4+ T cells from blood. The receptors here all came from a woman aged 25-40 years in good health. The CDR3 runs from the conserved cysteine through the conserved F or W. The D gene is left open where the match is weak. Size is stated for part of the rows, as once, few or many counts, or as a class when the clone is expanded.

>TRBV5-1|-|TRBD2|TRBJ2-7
TGCGCCAGCAGCCCGCCCGGGGGGGCCGAGCAGTACTTC
CASSPPGGAEQYF
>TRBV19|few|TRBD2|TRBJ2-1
TGTGCCAGTAGTAGACTAGCGGGAGATGGCTACAATGAGCAGTTCTTC
CASSRLAGDGYNEQFF
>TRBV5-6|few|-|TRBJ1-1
TGTGCCAGCAGCTTACCCCCGGGCACTGAAGCTTTCTTT
CASSLPPGTEAFF
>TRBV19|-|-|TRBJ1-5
TGTGCCAGTAGTATTGGGGGGGTATCTAGCAATCAGCCCCAGCATTTT
CASSIGGVSSNQPQHF
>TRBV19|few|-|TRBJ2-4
TGTGCCAGTAGTATAGCCCACCAGGGAAACATTCAGTACTTC
CASSIAHQGNIQYF
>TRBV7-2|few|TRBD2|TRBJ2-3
TGTGCCAGCAGCTTGAGCGGGAGTGGAACAGATACGCAGTATTTT
CASSLSGSGTDTQYF
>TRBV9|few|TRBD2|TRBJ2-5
TGTGCCAGCAGCGAGAGTACTAGCGGGCAAGAGACCCAGTACTTC
CASSESTSGQETQYF
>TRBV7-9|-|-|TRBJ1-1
TGTGCCAGCAGCTTAGGGCAGTCAATGAACACTGAAGCTTTCTTT
CASSLGQSMNTEAFF
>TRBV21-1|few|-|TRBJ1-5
TGTGCCAGCAGCAATCGACAGGGAAGCAATCAGCCCCAGCATTTT
CASSNRQGSNQPQHF
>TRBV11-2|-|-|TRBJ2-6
TGTGCCAGCAGCCCCAGGGTGGCTGGGGCCAACGTCCTGACTTTC
CASSPRVAGANVLTF
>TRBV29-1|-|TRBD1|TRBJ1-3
TGCAGCGTTGAAGGGGGGCAGGGGGCCAACGCTGGAAACACCATATATTTT
CSVEGGQGANAGNTIYF
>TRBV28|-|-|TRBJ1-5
TGTGCCAGCAGAAGGGACACCTCGAATCAGCCCCAGCATTTT
CASRRDTSNQPQHF
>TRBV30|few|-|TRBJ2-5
TGTGCCTGGAGTGTAAATAGCCAAGAGACCCAGTACTTC
CAWSVNSQETQYF
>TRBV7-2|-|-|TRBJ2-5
TGTGCCAGCAGCTTAGCGGGGGGGGCAGAGACCCAGTACTTC
CASSLAGGAETQYF
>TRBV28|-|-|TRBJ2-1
TGTGCCAGCAGTTATAGCGGACCTTCTAATGAGCAGTTCTTC
CASSYSGPSNEQFF
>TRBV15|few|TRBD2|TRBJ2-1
TGTGCCACCAGCAGAGATCAGACTAGCGGATACAATGAGCAGTTCTTC
CATSRDQTSGYNEQFF
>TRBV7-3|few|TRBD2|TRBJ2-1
TGTGCCAGCAGCCTTGGGACTAGCGGGAGGGCCGGGGACAATGAGCAGTTCTTC
CASSLGTSGRAGDNEQFF
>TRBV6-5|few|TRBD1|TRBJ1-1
TGTGCCAGCTGCAGGGGGATGAACACTGAAGCTTTCTTT
CASCRGMNTEAFF
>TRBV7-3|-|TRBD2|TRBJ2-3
TGTGCCAGCAGCTCTGGGACTAGCGGATCCACAGATACGCAGTATTTT
CASSSGTSGSTDTQYF
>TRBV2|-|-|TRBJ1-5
TGTGCCAGCAGTGAGGAGGTGGGAAATCAGCCCCAGCATTTT
CASSEEVGNQPQHF
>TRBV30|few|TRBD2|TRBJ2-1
TGTGCCTGGAGTGGATTGACTAGCGGAGAAACTACGAGCTCCTACAATGAGCAGTTCTTC
CAWSGLTSGETTSSYNEQFF
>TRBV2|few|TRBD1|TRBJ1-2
TGTGCCAGCAGTGGACAGGGGTTCTCCTATGGCTACACCTTC
CASSGQGFSYGYTF
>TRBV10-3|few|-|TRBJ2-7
TGTGCCATCAGTGAGTCGGGCAACGAGCAGTACTTC
CAISESGNEQYF
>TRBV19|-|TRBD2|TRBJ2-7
TGTGCCAGTAGTATATGGACTAGCGGGAGTGGCGAGCAGTACTTC
CASSIWTSGSGEQYF
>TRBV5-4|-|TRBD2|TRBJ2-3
TGTGCCAGCAGCTACGGACTAGCGGGAGGGTATGATACGCAGTATTTT
CASSYGLAGGYDTQYF
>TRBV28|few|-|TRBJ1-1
TGTGCCAGCAGTTTACGGTCAGGGGAAGCTTTCTTT
CASSLRSGEAFF
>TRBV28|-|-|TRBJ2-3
TGTGCCAGCAGTTCCTCTCCCGGCGGGCAATCTGATACGCAGTATTTT
CASSSSPGGQSDTQYF
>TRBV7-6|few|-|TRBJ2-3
TGTGCCAGCAGCCCCACACAAATAACAGATACGCAGTATTTT
CASSPTQITDTQYF
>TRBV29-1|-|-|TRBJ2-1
TGCAGCGTTGGTGGGGCACCTACGGATGAGCAGTTCTTC
CSVGGAPTDEQFF
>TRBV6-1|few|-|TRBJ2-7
TGTGCCAGCAGTGAAATCGAGTGGGGGACTTACGAGCAGTACTTC
CASSEIEWGTYEQYF
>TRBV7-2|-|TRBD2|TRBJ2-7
TGTGCCAGCAGCCCATACGGACTAGCGGGCCGGGGGGAGCAGTACTTC
CASSPYGLAGRGEQYF
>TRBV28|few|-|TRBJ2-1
TGTGCCAGCGGGCCAGCTTACAATGAGCAGTTCTTC
CASGPAYNEQFF
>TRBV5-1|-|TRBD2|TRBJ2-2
TGCGCCAGCAGCTTGGATCCTAGCGGGAGGGCTCTCACCGGGGAGCTGTTTTTT
CASSLDPSGRALTGELFF
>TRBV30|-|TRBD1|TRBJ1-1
TGTGCCTGGAGTGTAGGACAGGGGAACACTGAAGCTTTCTTT
CAWSVGQGNTEAFF
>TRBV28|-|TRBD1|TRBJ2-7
TGTGCCAGCAGTAGACGGGACAGGGCGAAACCCTACGAGCAGTACTTC
CASSRRDRAKPYEQYF
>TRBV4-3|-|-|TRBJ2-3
TGCGCCAGCAGCCATGATCGGGGCCGGGACTCCCATTGGACAGATACGCAGTATTTT
CASSHDRGRDSHWTDTQYF
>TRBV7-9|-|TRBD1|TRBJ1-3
TGTGCCAGCAGCTTAACGACAGGGGCTGGAAACACCATATATTTT
CASSLTTGAGNTIYF
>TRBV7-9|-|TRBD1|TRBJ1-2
TGTGCCAGCAGCTTAGACCGGACAGGGGATGGCTACACCTTC
CASSLDRTGDGYTF
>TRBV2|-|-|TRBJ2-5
TGTGCCAGCAAGAGGGAAGGAGAGACCCAGTACTTC
CASKREGETQYF
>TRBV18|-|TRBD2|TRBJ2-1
TGTGCCAGCACGCGACCTAGCGGGAGGGTTCGCGACAATGAGCAGTTCTTC
CASTRPSGRVRDNEQFF
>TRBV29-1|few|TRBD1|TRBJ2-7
TGCAGCGCAGGACAGGCAGTCTACGAGCAGTACTTC
CSAGQAVYEQYF
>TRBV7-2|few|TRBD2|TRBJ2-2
TGTGCCAGCAGCTTAGCCCCACTAGCGGGATTACCCGGGGAGCTGTTTTTT
CASSLAPLAGLPGELFF
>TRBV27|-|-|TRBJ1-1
TGTGCCAGCAGTTTTGGTCAGGGGATGAACACTGAAGCTTTCTTT
CASSFGQGMNTEAFF
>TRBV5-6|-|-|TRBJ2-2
TGTGCCAGCAGCTTGGCCCGGGAGTGGCACACCGGGGAGCTGTTTTTT
CASSLAREWHTGELFF
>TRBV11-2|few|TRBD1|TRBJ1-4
TGTGCCAGCAGCTTAGTAGGGGACAGGGGTGAACTGTTTTTT
CASSLVGDRGELFF
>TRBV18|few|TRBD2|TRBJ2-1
TGTGCCAGCTCAAAAACTAGCGGGAGTAAAAATGAGCAGTTCTTC
CASSKTSGSKNEQFF
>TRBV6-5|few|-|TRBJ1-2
TGTGCCAGCAGTACACGCTATGGCTACACCTTC
CASSTRYGYTF
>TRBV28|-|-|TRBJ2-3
TGTGCCAGCAGTACTAACTCCCACACAGATACGCAGTATTTT
CASSTNSHTDTQYF
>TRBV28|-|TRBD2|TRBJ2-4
TGTGCCAGCAGTTCTCCGACCGGGACTAGCGGGAGAAAGAGGTACTTC
CASSSPTGTSGRKRYF
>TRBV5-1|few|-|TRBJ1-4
TGCGCCAGCAGCTTGCAGACAACTAATGAAAAACTGTTTTTT
CASSLQTTNEKLFF
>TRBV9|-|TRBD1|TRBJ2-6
TGTGCCAGCAGCGTAGCCGGGACAGGGGGCACTGGGGCCAACGTCCTGACTTTC
CASSVAGTGGTGANVLTF
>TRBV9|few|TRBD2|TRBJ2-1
TGTGCCAGCAGCGGGACTAGGTTTGCCGATGAGCAGTTCTTC
CASSGTRFADEQFF
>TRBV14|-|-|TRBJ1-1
TGTGCCAGCAGCCTTTTACCAGATGGGAACACTGAAGCTTTCTTT
CASSLLPDGNTEAFF
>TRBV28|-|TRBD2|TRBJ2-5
TGTGCCAGCAGCCCCAACCGTCTAGCGGTGGAGACCCAGTACTTC
CASSPNRLAVETQYF